The 8 T cell receptor beta chains reported below all come from one sample, sequenced in a study of post-analysis software for immune sequencing data. Overall study results and limits: With TRBV5-6, TRBV5-1 and TRBV20-1 included, about five TRBV segments were more frequent in patients than in controls.

Antigens of these TCRs are unknown. Every TCR beta cDNA library bore unique molecular identifiers. TCRdb re-called the PCR reads through MiXCR, storing one row per CDR3 protein. Of 650,000 to 900,000 distinct CDR3 sequences in the sample, under 60% were seen once. Sequenced sample: blood. The receptors were sampled from a girl between 10 and 17 years old with multiple sclerosis.

The chain recombines TRBV7-2 with TRBJ2-7, with TRBD1 matching 10 bases. The assigned J gene may be wrong: the sequence end matches TRBJ2-5 better. Germline lookup yields CDR1 SGHTA and CDR2 FQGNSA. The CDR3 totals 14 residues. The CDR3 nucleotides read TGTGCCAGCAGCCGGACAGGGGGTATGGAGACCCAGTACTTC. Residues: CASSRTGGMETQYF.

The chain couples TRBV7-2 to TRBJ2-1; D is perhaps TRBD1 (5 bases). Germline V gives CDR1 SGHTA, CDR2 FQGNSA. Deletions cut 2 bases from V and 13 bases from J, with 9 bases between. The CDR3 length is 11 residues. The CDR3: CASSLRRVQFF. CDR3 coding DNA: TGTGCCAGCAGCTTACGCAGGGTCCAGTTCTTC.

The chain employs TRBV5-1 and TRBJ2-7; D is undetermined. V lost 7 bases and J lost 5, with 19 bases in between. This CDR3 contains 14 residues. In germline, CDR1 is SGHRS, CDR2 YFSETQ. This CDR3 reads CASDGGLFFDEQYF. CDR3 nucleotide sequence: TGCGCCAGCGACGGTGGTCTCTTCTTCGACGAGCAGTACTTC.

The chain has TRBV15 and TRBJ2-2; D gene uncertain. Looked up from germline, CDR1 is LNHNV and CDR2 is YYDKDF (reference sequence). Trimming stripped 1 base from V and 3 bases from J, with 9 bases between. The CDR3 is 15 amino acids. The CDR3 region has the DNA TGTGCCACCAGCAGAGTCAGGCCCTACACCGGGGAGCTGTTTTTT. Its protein product is CATSRVRPYTGELFF.

This clonotype was recorded only once. CDR3 protein: CASSSARLAPYNEQYF. The CDR3 DNA is TGTGCCAGCAGTTCCGCGCGACTAGCCCCCTACAATGAGCAGTACTTC. The V call is TRBV6-5, the J call TRBJ2-1; 7 positions match TRBD2. The DNA end is a closer match to TRBJ2-7, so the J assignment may be wrong. The CDR3 length is 16 residues. Germline V lookup: CDR1 MNHEY, CDR2 SVGAGI.

In its sample, this clonotype was seen a few times. The chain is built from TRBV2 and TRBJ2-5; TRBD1 matches 12 bases. This CDR3 contains 16 residues. Germline V CDR1 and CDR2: SNHLY, FYNNEI. With V trimmed by 7 bases and J by 4 bases, 10 bases remained unmatched. The CDR3 region is CASTGAGQGALETQYF. CDR3 nucleotides: TGTGCCAGCACCGGAGCGGGACAGGGGGCCTTAGAGACCCAGTACTTC.

The chain uses TRBV5-6 and TRBJ1-2; 7 nucleotides match TRBD1. CDR3 length: 16 amino acids. Germline V CDR1 and CDR2: SGHDT, YYEEEE. Trimming at V came to 3 bases and at J to 6 bases, leaving 14 bases not matched to a gene. The CDR3 DNA follows: TGTGCCAGCAGCTCCTTCTACTGGGACAGCAGAGATGGCTACACCTTC. Residues: CASSSFYWDSRDGYTF.

The chain is built from TRBV29-1 and TRBJ2-7; tentative D call: TRBD1 (6 bases). CDR1 and CDR2 from the germline V gene are SQVTM and ANQGSEA. Between the trimmed V and J ends, which lost 4 bases and 6 bases, there was a span of 13 bases. The CDR3 length is 12 residues. The CDR3 DNA is TGCAGCGTTGTCACAGGGTTTGCCGAGCAGTACTTC. It encodes CSVVTGFAEQYF.